This T cell receptor beta chain emerged from a study of OX40 agonist ivuxolimab in advanced cancers. Study outcomes and limitations: Expanded clones belonging to CD8+ T cells outnumbered, on average, those of CD4+. Blood T cells, both CD4+ and CD8+, expanded clonally by week 6 at 0.1 to 3.0 mg/kg.

The timepoints at which blood was sampled were baseline, cycle 4 day 1, and cycle 7 day 1. Points on this clone: Its antigen is not identified.

TCRdb's table, derived via immunoSEQ multiplex PCR, lists solely in-frame clones and lacks some. The repertoire holds fewer than 65,000 clones, with about 80% as singletons. V trimming: 4 bases; J trimming: 10 bases; junction bases outside the gene matches: 3. Germline V gene data show CDR1 as SGHTS and CDR2 as YDEGEE. CDR3 size: 12 residues. The chain recombines TRBV5-8 with TRBJ2-3; 10 nucleotides agree with TRBD2. The sequence came from an adult with an advanced solid tumor such as melanoma, head and neck, liver or kidney cancer. The material was CD4+ or CD8+ T cells sorted from blood, obtained in a trial of the OX40 agonist ivuxolimab. For the CDR3, the DNA is TGTGCCAGCAGCCTGGGGACTAGCGCGCAGTATTTT. Translated: CASSLGTSAQYF.